This entry lists 10 T cell receptor beta chains sequenced from one sample in a study of CD8+ T cells in alopecia areata. RNA extraction and reverse transcription yielded cDNA as sequencing template. Using immunoSEQ multiplex PCR, the repertoire was profiled, and TCRdb retains in-frame clones only, with some absent. Here the sample spans about 150,000 clones, roughly 48% being singletons. The sequencing sample was made of CD4+ T cells sorted from blood. The receptor set was obtained from a human donor with alopecia areata.

The rearrangement joins TRBV6-1 to TRBJ2-7; D unclear. Trimming left V 0 bases short and J 3 bases short, with 6 bases between. The CDR3 extends over 13 amino acids. CDR1 and CDR2 (germline): MNHNS, SASEGT. Written as DNA, the CDR3 is TGTGCCAGCAGTGAAGCTTCCAACTACGAGCAGTACTTC. This sequence encodes CASSEASNYEQYF.

The chain has TRBV29-1 and TRBJ2-5, with D tentatively TRBD2 (5 bases). The assigned J gene may be wrong: the sequence end matches TRBJ2-7 better. Germline CDR1 is SQVTM and CDR2 is ANQGSEA. The CDR3 loop spans 12 amino acids. The CDR3 here is CSVPSTAGEQYF. Here the CDR3 DNA reads TGCAGCGTCCCCTCCACGGCGGGCGAGCAGTACTTC.

The gene calls are TRBV29-1 and TRBJ1-2, with D possibly being TRBD1 (5 bases). V lost 6 bases and J 7 bases, leaving 21 bases between the germline ends. The CDR3 is made up of 14 amino acids. Germline loops: CDR1 SQVTM, CDR2 ANQGSEA. The CDR3 nucleotides read TGCAGCGTGGGTGGTGGGGCCCTCGAAGGTGGCTACACCTTC. Protein product: CSVGGGALEGGYTF.

This clone turned up a few times. The chain combines TRBV5-6 with TRBJ2-7, with D possibly being TRBD2 (5 bases). V was clipped by 3 bases and J by 4 bases, with 11 bases between them. The CDR3 runs to 13 residues. Germline CDR1 SGHDT, CDR2 YYEEEE. The CDR3 nucleotides are TGTGCCAGCAGCTGGGGTACTAGGTACGAGCAGTACTTC. Its translation: CASSWGTRYEQYF.

There are a few counts of this clone. This chain uses TRBV28 with TRBJ2-7; unclear D gene. The germline V and J ends were trimmed by 5 bases and 4 bases, with 12 bases remaining between them. CDR3 length equals 13 residues. The germline gives CDR1 MDHEN, CDR2 SYDVKM. The CDR3 bases are TGTGCCAGCAGTCGAACAGAAGGGTACGAGCAGTACTTC. It yields the protein CASSRTEGYEQYF.

This clone was counted only a few times. This sequence joins TRBV29-1 and TRBJ2-7; 14 bases are a match to TRBD2. CDR1 and CDR2 (germline): SQVTM, ANQGSEA. The CDR3 totals 16 residues. V shed 8 bases and J 3 bases; nucleotides not matched to a gene: 12. Here the CDR3 DNA reads TGCAGCTACAGAATACCGGGACTAGCGGGAGTCTACGAGCAGTACTTC. Translating gives CSYRIPGLAGVYEQYF.

The chain has TRBV2 and TRBJ2-1; D not resolved. Trimming cost V 2 bases and J 8 bases, with 16 bases left between them. Looked up from germline, CDR1 is SNHLY and CDR2 is FYNNEI. CDR3 size: 15 residues. In nucleotides, the CDR3 is TGTGCCAGCAGTGAAAGGGTCGTTCTCCTGCATGAGCAGTTCTTC. It is translated as CASSERVVLLHEQFF.

This clone appeared a few times. V and J are TRBV2 and TRBJ2-1; 9 bases match TRBD2. Germline V gene lookup returns CDR1 SNHLY and CDR2 FYNNEI. Germline trimming cut 7 bases from V and 4 bases from J; bases unmatched to any gene: 11. The CDR3 is made up of 16 amino acids. CDR3 sequence reads: CASKGDSGRHYNEQFF. Written as DNA, the CDR3 is TGTGCCAGCAAAGGGGATAGCGGGAGACATTACAATGAGCAGTTCTTC.

The J gene is TRBJ1-2, the V gene TRBV28; D is perhaps TRBD1 (5 bases). The germline V gene has CDR1 MDHEN and CDR2 SYDVKM. The V end lost 7 bases, the J end lost 3 bases, and 15 bases lay between the germline ends. There are 14 residues in the CDR3. Here the CDR3 reads CASTVQRGHYGYTF. CDR3 sequence (DNA): TGTGCCAGCACGGTTCAGAGGGGCCACTATGGCTACACCTTC.

The gene calls are TRBV27 and TRBJ2-1, with TRBD1 identical over 11 bases. The trim removed 8 bases at V and 9 bases at J, leaving 6 bases unmatched. Looked up from germline, CDR1 is MNHEY and CDR2 is SMNVEV (reference sequence). The CDR3 consists of 13 residues. The CDR3 sequence is CASSDRGRSEQFF. The CDR3 DNA reads TGTGCCAGCTCGGACAGGGGGCGAAGTGAGCAGTTCTTC.